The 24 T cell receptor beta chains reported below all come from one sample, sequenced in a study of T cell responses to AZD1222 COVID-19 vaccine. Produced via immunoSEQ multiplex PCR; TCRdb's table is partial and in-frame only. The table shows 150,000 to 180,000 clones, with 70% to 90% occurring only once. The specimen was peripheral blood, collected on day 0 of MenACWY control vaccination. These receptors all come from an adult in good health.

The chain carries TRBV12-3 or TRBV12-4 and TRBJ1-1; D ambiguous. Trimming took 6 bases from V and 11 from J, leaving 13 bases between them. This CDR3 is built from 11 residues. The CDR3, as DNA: TGTGCCAGCAGCCTCTCGCATGTGGCTTTCTTT. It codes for CASSLSHVAFF.

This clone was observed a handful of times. The CDR3 sequence: CASSLSLPGSYSGANVLTF. DNA of the CDR3: TGTGCCAGCAGTTTATCGCTTCCAGGGTCCTACTCTGGGGCCAACGTCCTGACTTTC. The chain links TRBV27 to TRBJ2-6; a possible D gene is TRBD1 (5 bases). The CDR3 consists of 19 residues. The V and J ends lost 0 bases and 0 bases respectively, with 15 bases between them. Germline V lookup: CDR1 MNHEY, CDR2 SMNVEV (reference sequence).

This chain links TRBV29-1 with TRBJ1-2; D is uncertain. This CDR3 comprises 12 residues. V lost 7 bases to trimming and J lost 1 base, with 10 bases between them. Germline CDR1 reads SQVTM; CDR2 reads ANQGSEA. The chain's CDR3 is CSAIALNYGYTF. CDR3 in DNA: TGCAGCGCGATAGCCCTTAACTATGGCTACACCTTC.

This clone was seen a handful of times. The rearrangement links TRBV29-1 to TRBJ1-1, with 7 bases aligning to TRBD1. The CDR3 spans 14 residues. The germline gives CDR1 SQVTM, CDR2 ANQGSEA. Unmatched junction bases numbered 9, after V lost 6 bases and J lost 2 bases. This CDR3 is CSVGEGAFNTEAFF. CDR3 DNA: TGCAGCGTGGGCGAGGGGGCCTTTAACACTGAAGCTTTCTTT.

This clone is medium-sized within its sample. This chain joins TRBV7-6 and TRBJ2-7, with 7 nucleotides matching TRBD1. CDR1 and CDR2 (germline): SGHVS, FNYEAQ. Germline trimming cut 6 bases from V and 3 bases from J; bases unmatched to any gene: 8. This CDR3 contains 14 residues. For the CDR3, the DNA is TGTGCCAGCAGTTATAATCAGGGGGACTACGAGCAGTACTTC. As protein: CASSYNQGDYEQYF.

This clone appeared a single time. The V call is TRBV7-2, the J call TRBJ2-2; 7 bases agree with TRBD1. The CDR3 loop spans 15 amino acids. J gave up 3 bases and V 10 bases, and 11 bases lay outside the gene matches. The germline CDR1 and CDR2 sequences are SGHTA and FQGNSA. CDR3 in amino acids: CATSMGTAYTGELFF. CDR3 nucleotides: TGTGCCACCTCGATGGGGACAGCCTACACCGGGGAGCTGTTTTTT.

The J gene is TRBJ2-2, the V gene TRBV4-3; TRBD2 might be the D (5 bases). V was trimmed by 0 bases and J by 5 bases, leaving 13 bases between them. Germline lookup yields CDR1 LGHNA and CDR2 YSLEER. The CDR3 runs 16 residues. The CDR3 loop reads CASSQERESGTGELFF. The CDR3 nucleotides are TGCGCCAGCAGCCAAGAGAGGGAGAGTGGGACCGGGGAGCTGTTTTTT.

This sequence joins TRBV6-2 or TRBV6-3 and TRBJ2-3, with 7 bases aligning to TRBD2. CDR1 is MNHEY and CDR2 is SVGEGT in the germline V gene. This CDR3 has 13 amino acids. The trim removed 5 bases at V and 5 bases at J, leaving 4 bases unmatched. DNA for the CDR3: TGTGCCAGCAGTCGACTAGCCTTAGATACGCAGTATTTT. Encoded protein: CASSRLALDTQYF.

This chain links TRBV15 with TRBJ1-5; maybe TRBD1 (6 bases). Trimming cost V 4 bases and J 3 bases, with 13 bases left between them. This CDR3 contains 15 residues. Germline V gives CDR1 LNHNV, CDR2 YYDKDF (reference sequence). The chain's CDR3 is CATSTSGQSNQPQHF. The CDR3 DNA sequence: TGTGCCACCAGCACCTCTGGACAGTCCAATCAGCCCCAGCATTTT. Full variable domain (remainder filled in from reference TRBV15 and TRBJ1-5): DAMVIQNPRYQVTQFGKPVTLSCSQTLNHNVMYWYQQKSSQAPKLLFHYYDKDFNNEADTPDNFQSRRPNTSFCFLDIRSPGLGDTAMYLCATSTSGQSNQPQHFGDGTRLSIL.

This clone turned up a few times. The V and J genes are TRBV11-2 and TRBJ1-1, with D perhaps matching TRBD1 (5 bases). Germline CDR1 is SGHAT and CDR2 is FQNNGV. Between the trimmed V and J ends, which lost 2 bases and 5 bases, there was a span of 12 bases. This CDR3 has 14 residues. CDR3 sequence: CASSLSPGQTEAFF. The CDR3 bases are TGTGCCAGCAGCTTAAGCCCAGGGCAAACTGAAGCTTTCTTT.

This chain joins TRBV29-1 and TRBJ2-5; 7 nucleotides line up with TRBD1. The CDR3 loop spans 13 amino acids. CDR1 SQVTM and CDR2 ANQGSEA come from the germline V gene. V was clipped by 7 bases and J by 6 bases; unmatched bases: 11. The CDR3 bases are TGCAGCGCCTCGGACAGGACCTGGCAGACCCAGTACTTC. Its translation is CSASDRTWQTQYF.

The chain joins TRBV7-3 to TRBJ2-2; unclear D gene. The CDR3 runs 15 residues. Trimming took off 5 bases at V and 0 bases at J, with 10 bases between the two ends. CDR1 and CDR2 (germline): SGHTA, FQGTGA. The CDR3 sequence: CASSPAPANTGELFF. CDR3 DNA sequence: TGTGCCAGCAGCCCGGCTCCTGCGAACACCGGGGAGCTGTTTTTT.

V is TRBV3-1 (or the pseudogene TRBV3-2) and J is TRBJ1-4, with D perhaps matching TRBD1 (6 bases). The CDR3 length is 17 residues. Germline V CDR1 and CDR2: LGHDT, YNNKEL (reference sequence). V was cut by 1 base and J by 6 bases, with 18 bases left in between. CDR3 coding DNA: TGTGCCAGCAGCCAAGCCAGGGGCGGTTTGATTTATGAAAAACTGTTTTTT. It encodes CASSQARGGLIYEKLFF.

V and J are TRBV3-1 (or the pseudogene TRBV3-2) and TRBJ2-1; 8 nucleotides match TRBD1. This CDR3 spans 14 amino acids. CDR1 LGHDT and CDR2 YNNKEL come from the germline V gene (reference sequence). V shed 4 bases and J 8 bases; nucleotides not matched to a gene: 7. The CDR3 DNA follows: TGTGCCAGCAGCCTTGGACAGGGATTCGATGAGCAGTTCTTC. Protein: CASSLGQGFDEQFF.

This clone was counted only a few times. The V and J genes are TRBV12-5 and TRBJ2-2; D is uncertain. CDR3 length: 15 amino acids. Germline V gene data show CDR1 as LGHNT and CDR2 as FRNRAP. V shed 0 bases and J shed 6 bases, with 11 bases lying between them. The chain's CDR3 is CASGLVLGGAGELFF. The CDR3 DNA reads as TGTGCTAGTGGTTTGGTACTGGGTGGCGCCGGGGAGCTGTTTTTT.

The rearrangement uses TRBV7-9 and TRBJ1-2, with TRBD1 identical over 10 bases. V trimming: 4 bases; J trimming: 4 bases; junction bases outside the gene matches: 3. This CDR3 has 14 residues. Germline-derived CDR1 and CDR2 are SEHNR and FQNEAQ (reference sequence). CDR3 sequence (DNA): TGTGCCAGCAGCTCCCGGGACAGGGGCTATGGCTACACCTTC. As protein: CASSSRDRGYGYTF.

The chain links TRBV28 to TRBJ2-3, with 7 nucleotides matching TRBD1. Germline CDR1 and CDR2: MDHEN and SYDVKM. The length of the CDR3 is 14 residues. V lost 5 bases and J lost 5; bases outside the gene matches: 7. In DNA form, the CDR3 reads TGTGCCAGCAGTCAAGGGGGCTCGAGAGATACGCAGTATTTT. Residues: CASSQGGSRDTQYF.

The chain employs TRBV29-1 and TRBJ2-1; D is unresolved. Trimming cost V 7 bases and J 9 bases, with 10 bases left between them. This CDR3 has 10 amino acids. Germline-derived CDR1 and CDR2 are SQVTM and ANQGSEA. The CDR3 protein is CSGVLGEQFF. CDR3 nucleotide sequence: TGCAGCGGGGTCCTAGGTGAGCAGTTCTTC.

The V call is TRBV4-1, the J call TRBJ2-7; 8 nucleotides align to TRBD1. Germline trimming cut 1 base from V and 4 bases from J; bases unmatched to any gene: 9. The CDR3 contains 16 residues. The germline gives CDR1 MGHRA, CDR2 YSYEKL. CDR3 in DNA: TGCGCCAGCAGCCAAGGGTGGACAGGGACGAGTTACGAGCAGTACTTC. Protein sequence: CASSQGWTGTSYEQYF.

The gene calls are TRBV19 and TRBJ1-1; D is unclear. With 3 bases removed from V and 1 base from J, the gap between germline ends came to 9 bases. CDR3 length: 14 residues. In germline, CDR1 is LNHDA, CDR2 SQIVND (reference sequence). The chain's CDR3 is CASSMGLTNTEAFF. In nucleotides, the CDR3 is TGTGCCAGTAGTATGGGCCTAACGAACACTGAAGCTTTCTTT.

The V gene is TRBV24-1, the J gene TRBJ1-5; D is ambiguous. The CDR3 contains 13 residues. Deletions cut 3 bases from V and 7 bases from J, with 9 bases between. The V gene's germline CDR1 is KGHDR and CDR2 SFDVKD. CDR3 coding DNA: TGTGCCACCAGTGATCTCCCCGGACAGCCCCAGCATTTT. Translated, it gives CATSDLPGQPQHF.

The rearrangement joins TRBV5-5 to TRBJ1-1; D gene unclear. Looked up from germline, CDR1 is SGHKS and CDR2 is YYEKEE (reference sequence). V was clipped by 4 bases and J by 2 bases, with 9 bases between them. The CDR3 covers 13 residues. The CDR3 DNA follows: TGTGCCAGCAGCGCGCCGGCCAACACTGAAGCTTTCTTT. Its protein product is CASSAPANTEAFF.

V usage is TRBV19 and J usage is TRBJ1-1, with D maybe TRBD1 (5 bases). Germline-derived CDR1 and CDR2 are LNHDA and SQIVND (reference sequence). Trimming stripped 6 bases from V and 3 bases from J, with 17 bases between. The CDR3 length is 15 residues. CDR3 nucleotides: TGTGCCAGTAGCCAATCCCAGGGTGGCGACACTGAAGCTTTCTTT. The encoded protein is CASSQSQGGDTEAFF.

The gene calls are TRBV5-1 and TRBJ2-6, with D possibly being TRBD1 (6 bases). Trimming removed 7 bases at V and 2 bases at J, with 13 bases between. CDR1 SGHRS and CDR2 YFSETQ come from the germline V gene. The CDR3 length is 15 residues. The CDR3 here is CASGDRTPGANVLTF. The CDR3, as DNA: TGCGCCAGCGGTGACAGGACCCCTGGGGCCAACGTCCTGACTTTC. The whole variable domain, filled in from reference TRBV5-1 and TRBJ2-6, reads KAGVTQTPRYLIKTRGQQVTLSCSPISGHRSVSWYQQTPGQGLQFLFEYFSETQRNKGNFPGRFSGRQFSNSRSEMNVSTLELGDSALYLCASGDRTPGANVLTFGAGSRLTVL.